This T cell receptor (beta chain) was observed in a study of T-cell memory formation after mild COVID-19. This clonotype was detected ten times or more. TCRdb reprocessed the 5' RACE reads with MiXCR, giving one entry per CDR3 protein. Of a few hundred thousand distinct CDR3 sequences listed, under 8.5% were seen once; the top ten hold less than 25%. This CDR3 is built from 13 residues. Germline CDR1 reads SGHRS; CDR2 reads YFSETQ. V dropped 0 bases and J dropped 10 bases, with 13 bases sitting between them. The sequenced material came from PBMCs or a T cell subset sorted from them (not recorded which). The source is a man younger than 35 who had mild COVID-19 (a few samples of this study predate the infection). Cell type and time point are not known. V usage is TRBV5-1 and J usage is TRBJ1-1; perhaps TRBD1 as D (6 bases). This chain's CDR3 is CASSLEGDVRAFF. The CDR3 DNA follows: TGCGCCAGCAGCTTGGAGGGGGACGTAAGAGCTTTCTTT.